The 15 T cell receptor beta chains below all came from one sample that was sequenced in a study of Graves' ophthalmopathy and Graves' hyperthyroidism. RNA transcripts served as template for amplifying TCR beta CDR3 sequences. HTBI primers primed a first-round RT-PCR, and a second-round multiplex PCR followed. MiXCR, applied by TCRdb to the multiplex PCR reads, yields one record per CDR3 protein. The data contain 200,000 to 300,000 distinct CDR3 sequences, around 50% of them singletons. The sample comprised peripheral blood. The receptors were sampled from an adult man with Graves' ophthalmopathy.

This chain connects TRBV20-1 to TRBJ1-2, with D unresolved. Germline assignment: CDR1 DFQATT and CDR2 SNEGSKA (reference sequence). The CDR3 is made up of 13 amino acids. Trimming cost V 5 bases and J 4 bases, with 14 bases left between them. CDR3 DNA sequence: TGCAGTGCTGGAGTGCCAGAACCCTATGGCTACACCTTC. Translating gives CSAGVPEPYGYTF.

The chain recombines TRBV13 with TRBJ2-2; D unclear. The CDR3 has 13 residues. V was trimmed by 4 bases and J by 3 bases, leaving 6 bases between them. Germline V lookup: CDR1 PRHDT, CDR2 FYEKMQ (reference sequence). The CDR3, as DNA: TGTGCCAGCAGCTCCGACCACACCGGGGAGCTGTTTTTT. Translation: CASSSDHTGELFF.

This clonotype has more than one count but fewer than ten. The chain carries TRBV5-1 and TRBJ1-2; D call uncertain. There are 13 residues in the CDR3. Trimming removed 0 bases at V and 4 bases at J, with 7 bases between. Germline V gene sequence: CDR1 SGHRS, CDR2 YFSETQ. DNA of the CDR3: TGCGCCAGCAGCTTGGACAGCTCCTATGGCTACACCTTC. This codes for CASSLDSSYGYTF.

This chain connects TRBV7-2 to TRBJ2-5; 7 positions match TRBD2. CDR1 is SGHTA, CDR2 FQGNSA, per germline. The CDR3 covers 11 residues. V was pared by 10 bases and J by 4 bases, with 3 bases of the junction left unmatched. Here the CDR3 reads CATTGGETQYF. In DNA form, the CDR3 reads TGTGCCACTACGGGGGGAGAGACCCAGTACTTC. The full variable domain, rest sourced from reference TRBV7-2 and TRBJ2-5, is GAGVSQSPSNKVTEKGKDVELRCDPISGHTALYWYRQSLGQGLEFLIYFQGNSAPDKSGLPSDRFSAERTGGSVSTLTIQRTQQEDSAVYLCATTGGETQYFGPGTRLLVL.

V and J are TRBV10-3 and TRBJ1-6, with unresolved D. Germline V gene data show CDR1 as ENHRY and CDR2 as SYGVKD. The CDR3 runs 14 residues. The V and J ends lost 10 bases and 6 bases respectively, with 16 bases between them. The CDR3 is CASTWGVSNSPLHF. In DNA form, the CDR3 reads TGTGCCAGCACCTGGGGTGTTTCTAATTCACCCCTCCACTTT.

A word on this clonotype: This may arise from a read error, as a much more abundant clone is one base away. This sequence joins TRBV10-3 and TRBJ2-7; D might be TRBD1 or TRBD2, each matching 5 bases. Germline loops: CDR1 ENHRY, CDR2 SYGVKD. The CDR3 is 13 residues long. CDR3 sequence: CAVSEDSWGEQYF. In nucleotides, the CDR3 is TGTGCCGTCAGTGAGGACTCTTGGGGGGAGCAGTACTTC.

This clonotype has only one observation. The gene calls are TRBV10-3 and TRBJ2-6; TRBD1 agrees at 9 bases. V trimming: 10 bases; J trimming: 0 bases; junction bases outside the gene matches: 10. The length of the CDR3 is 17 residues. The germline CDR1 and CDR2 sequences are ENHRY and SYGVKD. CDR3 residues: CASRLTGGPSGANVLTF. The CDR3 nucleotides are TGTGCCAGCAGGCTGACAGGGGGACCCTCTGGGGCCAACGTCCTGACTTTC.

The rearrangement uses TRBV4-2 and TRBJ2-2; TRBD1 agrees at 7 bases. Germline lookup yields CDR1 LGHNA and CDR2 YNFKEQ. The trim removed 7 bases at V and 5 bases at J, leaving 10 bases unmatched. This CDR3 spans 15 amino acids. CDR3 amino acids: CASNQPDRQTGELFF. The CDR3 DNA follows: TGTGCCAGCAACCAGCCGGACAGGCAGACCGGGGAGCTGTTTTTT.

Note on this clonotype: Since no conserved phenylalanine or tryptophan closes the CDR3, a read error is the likely cause. The chain couples TRBV11-2 to TRBJ2-5; 11 bases match TRBD2. Per the germline V gene, CDR1 is SGHAT and CDR2 is FQNNGV. V gave up 4 bases and J gave up 5 bases; unmatched junction bases: 6. The CDR3 loop spans 15 amino acids. CDR3 protein: CASSSRTSGWETQYL. The CDR3 nucleotides read TGTGCCAGCAGCTCCCGGACTAGCGGGTGGGAGACCCAGTACCTC.

J is TRBJ2-7 and V is TRBV7-9, with TRBD2 as a possible D gene (5 bases). V was cut by 5 bases and J by 6 bases, with 14 bases left in between. The CDR3 consists of 13 residues. Germline V gene sequence: CDR1 SEHNR, CDR2 FQNEAQ (reference sequence). The CDR3 spells CASSRSLEREQYF. The CDR3 coding sequence is TGTGCCAGCAGCCGCTCACTAGAACGCGAGCAGTACTTC.

The genes are TRBV5-8 and TRBJ1-2; 10 nucleotides line up with TRBD1. From germline, CDR1 is SGHTS and CDR2 YDEGEE. V was pared by 4 bases and J by 4 bases, with 4 bases of the junction left unmatched. The CDR3 consists of 14 residues. The CDR3 bases are TGTGCCAGCAGCACCGGACAGGGGGTCTATGGCTACACCTTC. It yields the protein CASSTGQGVYGYTF.

The chain is built from TRBV10-2 and TRBJ2-2; D is ambiguous. Trimming removed 7 bases from V and 2 bases from J, with 8 bases in between. Germline V CDR1 and CDR2: WSHSY, SAAADI. The CDR3 loop spans 13 amino acids. In nucleotides, the CDR3 is TGCGCCAGCATGGGCTCAAACACCGGGGAGCTGTTTTTT. Translating it yields CASMGSNTGELFF.

Worth noting for this clonotype: At one end, the junction sequence differs from germline, possibly due to a read error. The chain is built from TRBV5-1 and TRBJ1-4, with a weak D call TRBD1 (5 bases). The CDR3 consists of 15 residues. Germline V gene data show CDR1 as SGHRS and CDR2 as YFSETQ. CDR3 DNA: TGCGCCAGTAGCTTGGTAGGGGACGGAAGTGAAAAACTGTTTTTT. The encoded protein is CASSLVGDGSEKLFF.

The V call is TRBV5-4, the J call TRBJ2-2, with 9 positions matching TRBD1. Germline V gene sequence: CDR1 SGHNT, CDR2 YYREEE (reference sequence). V gave up 4 bases and J gave up 6 bases; unmatched junction bases: 13. The length of the CDR3 is 17 residues. The CDR3 sequence is CASSAGTGSSLAGELFF. CDR3 in DNA: TGTGCCAGCAGCGCGGGGACAGGGAGTTCGTTGGCCGGGGAGCTGTTTTTT.

There are a few counts of this clonotype. The chain combines TRBV15 with TRBJ2-7; D is unclear. V lost 3 bases to trimming and J lost 5 bases, with 17 bases between them. Germline CDR1 LNHNV, CDR2 YYDKDF (reference sequence). The CDR3 has 15 amino acids. Here the CDR3 DNA reads TGTGCCACCAGCAGTGAGTCGGGCTTGTTCCACGAGCAGTACTTC. Translating gives CATSSESGLFHEQYF.